Listed below are T cell receptor beta chains from one sample, sequenced in a study of beta chain features in type 1 diabetes. TCRdb keeps only in-frame clones here, not all; method: immunoSEQ multiplex PCR. The sample lists some 350,000 clones; approximately 15% were seen once. Source material: naive CD4+ T cells from blood. These receptors came from a woman between 18 and 29 years old with type 1 diabetes. Each CDR3 is given with its conserved first and last residue.

V	J	CDR3
TRBV5-4	TRBJ2-1	CASSLTSGNNEQFF
TRBV6-6	TRBJ2-1	CASSSLAGVTVF
TRBV28	TRBJ2-3	CASEKGGPTDTQYF
TRBV5-5	TRBJ2-1	CASSNGLAPSYNEQFF
TRBV7-6	TRBJ2-7	CASSLGGAGGSYEQYF
TRBV5-1	TRBJ1-3	CASSLEGSSGNTIYF
TRBV4-1	TRBJ2-5	CASSQGFLAVQETQYF
TRBV11-2	TRBJ2-3	CASSLASGVRTDTQYF
TRBV18	TRBJ2-7	CASSPRGGSGDEQYF
TRBV19	TRBJ2-6	CASSSQGSSGANVLTF
TRBV6-5	TRBJ2-3	CASTIGLAEYF
TRBV5-6	TRBJ2-3	CASSLFGLAGGSTDTQYF
TRBV7-9	TRBJ2-5	CASSLAPGGETQYF
TRBV10-3	TRBJ2-7	CAISDPGTREQYF
TRBV5-1	TRBJ2-1	CARVGAGRNEQFF
TRBV29-1	TRBJ2-3	CSGGGWDTQYF
TRBV30	TRBJ1-5	CAFEGARDQPQHF
TRBV14	TRBJ2-2	CASSQITGLLNTGELFF
TRBV28	TRBJ2-7	CASSTGLPKSYEQYF
TRBV7-2	TRBJ2-5	CASSTPGETQYF
TRBV5-8	TRBJ2-5	CASSTTGNEGRGTQYF
TRBV7-9	TRBJ2-1	CASSLGSGSSYNEQFF
TRBV18	TRBJ1-2	CASSETQGRGGYTF
TRBV7-2	TRBJ1-5	CASSLARDSYQPQHF
TRBV15	TRBJ2-3	CATSRGYGSSRDTQYF
TRBV15	TRBJ1-4	CATSREDRDNEKLFF
TRBV7-6	TRBJ2-5	CASSLAEEETQYF
TRBV25-1	TRBJ2-1	CASSNVYGAHNEQFF
TRBV4-3	TRBJ2-1	CASSQVGSVPFITLYNEQFF
TRBV6-6	TRBJ1-1	CASTGQGFYTEAFF
TRBV9	TRBJ1-1	CASSVRDVTGDYNTEAFF
TRBV5-5	TRBJ2-1	CASSLGLYNEQFF
TRBV7-3	TRBJ2-1	CASSPGTSYFNEQFF
TRBV5-6	TRBJ2-7	CASSLTSVYSYEQYF
TRBV28	TRBJ2-7	CASSWGTSGKNQYF
TRBV18	TRBJ2-5	CASSPVVGSQETQYF
TRBV6-1	TRBJ2-7	CASSLTGFSYEQYF
TRBV11-2	TRBJ2-6	CASSVTGISGANVLTF
TRBV6-6	TRBJ2-2	CASSYSRSGSGELFF
TRBV9	TRBJ1-3	CASSVGGGNTIYF
TRBV20-1	TRBJ2-5	CSGSGTETQYF
TRBV6-5	TRBJ2-1	CASSYGGRNNEQFF
TRBV7-2	TRBJ1-4	CASSLAIGVNEKLFF
TRBV9	TRBJ2-7	CASSTSTNSYEQYF
TRBV5-1	TRBJ2-1	CASSFIAGSYNEQFF
TRBV4-2	TRBJ1-4	CASSPSHGLEKLFF
TRBV11-3	TRBJ2-1	CASSLLQGFYNEQFF
TRBV9	TRBJ2-3	CASSVEPTGYTQYF
TRBV6-6	TRBJ2-3	CASSPSGPDTQYF
TRBV23-1	TRBJ2-5	CASRATGVQETQYF
TRBV7-2	TRBJ2-5	CASSFRRWRSLGGETQYF
TRBV9	TRBJ2-1	CASSVVAGAYNEQFF
TRBV30	TRBJ2-5	CAWSVVGTVGETQYF
TRBV11-2	TRBJ2-3	CASSHGLAGYSQLGAQYF
TRBV18	TRBJ2-5	CASSQGTSGPTQYF
TRBV30	TRBJ2-1	CAWSGGGTSGSREQFF